Below, 8 T cell receptor beta chains from the same sample are listed, as sequenced in a study of CD8 T cells in ankylosing spondylitis. MiXCR, run by TCRdb on the 5' RACE reads, gives a single entry per CDR3 protein. The sample has 150,000 to 200,000 distinct CDR3 sequences, under 35% seen once; the top ten hold about 5.5%. Specimen: synovial fluid, either unsorted or a sorted T cell fraction (not recorded which). The source of these receptors is a male donor with ankylosing spondylitis.

The chain has TRBV11-2 and TRBJ2-5, with a tentative D call TRBD2 (5 bases). This CDR3 contains 15 residues. The V gene's germline CDR1 is SGHAT and CDR2 FQNNGV. Deletions cut 1 base from V and 5 bases from J, with 14 bases between. This CDR3 is CASSLGGGRRETQYF. Here the CDR3 DNA reads TGTGCCAGCAGCTTAGGCGGCGGGCGGAGGGAGACCCAGTACTTC. The variable domain in full, completed from reference TRBV11-2 and TRBJ2-5, reads EAGVAQSPRYKIIEKRQSVAFWCNPISGHATLYWYQQILGQGPKLLIQFQNNGVVDDSQLPKDRFSAERLKGVDSTLKIQPAKLEDSAVYLCASSLGGGRRETQYFGPGTRLLVL.

This clonotype appeared a few times. This chain uses TRBV4-1 with TRBJ2-2; no clear D. This CDR3 has 14 residues. CDR1 MGHRA and CDR2 YSYEKL come from the germline V gene. Trimming took off 0 bases at V and 3 bases at J, with 5 bases between the two ends. The CDR3 spells CASSQDGYTGELFF. The CDR3 bases are TGCGCCAGCAGCCAAGACGGCTACACCGGGGAGCTGTTTTTT.

The chain carries TRBV20-1 and TRBJ2-1, with TRBD2 matching 12 bases. The ends lost 6 bases at V and 2 bases at J; junction bases unmatched: 11. Germline V gene lookup returns CDR1 DFQATT and CDR2 SNEGSKA (reference sequence). This CDR3 has 17 amino acids. CDR3 nucleotides: TGCAGTGCCGACCGACTAGCGGGAGCTACAACCTACAATGAGCAGTTCTTC. It translates to CSADRLAGATTYNEQFF.

This clonotype was seen a few times. This rearrangement joins TRBV12-3 or TRBV12-4 to TRBJ2-5, with D uncertain. Trimming removed 2 bases at V and 5 bases at J, with 15 bases between. The CDR3 sequence is 15 residues long. CDR3 sequence (DNA): TGTGCCAGCAGTTTATCTCTGGGTAGCTGGGAGACCCAGTACTTC. Its translation: CASSLSLGSWETQYF.

This clonotype has just a few counts. In DNA form, the CDR3 reads TGTGCCAGCAGCCCTTCGACAGGGCCCTACGAGCAGTACTTC. As protein: CASSPSTGPYEQYF. The genes are TRBV9 and TRBJ2-7, with TRBD1 matching 7 bases. This CDR3 region has 14 residues. J was trimmed by 2 bases and V by 4 bases; bases with no gene match: 6. Germline CDR1 SGDLS, CDR2 YYNGEE.

This chain links TRBV6-5 with TRBJ1-5; unclear D gene. V dropped 4 bases and J dropped 1 base, with 5 bases sitting between them. Germline loops: CDR1 MNHEY, CDR2 SVGAGI. The CDR3 sequence is 13 residues long. The DNA of the CDR3 is TGTGCCAGCAGTTTTAGAAGCAATCAGCCCCAGCATTTT. Translation gives CASSFRSNQPQHF.

The chain joins TRBV2 to TRBJ2-3, with 12 bases lining up with TRBD2. Germline-derived CDR1 and CDR2 are SNHLY and FYNNEI. The J segment lost 6 bases and the V segment lost 8 bases, leaving 9 bases of the junction unmatched. The CDR3 is 15 amino acids. Here the CDR3 DNA reads TGTGCCAGCGGTAGACTAGCGGGGGAGGGGGATACGCAGTATTTT. It is translated as CASGRLAGEGDTQYF. Variable domain in full (rest from reference TRBV2 and TRBJ2-3): EPEVTQTPSHQVTQMGQEVILRCVPISNHLYFYWYRQILGQKVEFLVSFYNNEISEKSEIFDDQFSVERPDGSNFTLKIRSTKLEDSAMYFCASGRLAGEGDTQYFGPGTRLTVL.

This clonotype is medium-sized. This chain joins TRBV18 and TRBJ2-5; the D is unclear. This CDR3 spans 11 amino acids. Between the trimmed V and J ends, which lost 8 bases and 1 base, there was a span of 5 bases. The germline V gene has CDR1 KGHSH and CDR2 LQKENI. CDR3 residues: CASSPQETQYF. The CDR3 DNA reads as TGTGCCAGCAGCCCCCAAGAGACCCAGTACTTC.